This T cell receptor beta chain was captured by sequencing in a study of T-cell reconstitution after alpha-beta-depleted transplantation in children. Germline V gives CDR1 SGHRS, CDR2 YFSETQ. The V segment lost 7 bases and the J segment 2 bases; nucleotides outside the gene matches: 9. The CDR3 length is 15 residues. This clonotype came up many times. Its antigen is currently unknown. Study findings and constraints: Several hundred expanded graft clones reportedly gave rise to the alpha-beta T cells present about two months after transplant.

Unique molecular identifiers featured in how the TCRbeta library was prepared. TCRdb itself ran the PCR reads through MiXCR, one entry per CDR3 protein. The sample yields 490,000 or so distinct CDR3 sequences, over 9.5% seen once. This TCR was sampled from a child aged 2-15 years with inherited bone marrow failure, due to receive a stem cell transplant. The gene calls are TRBV5-1 and TRBJ2-7; TRBD2 aligns across 10 bases. This sample comprised PBMCs, obtained before TCRalphabeta/CD19-depleted stem cell transplant. CDR3 residues: CASQRGTSGTYEQYF. DNA of the CDR3: TGCGCCAGCCAACGGGGCACTAGCGGGACCTACGAGCAGTACTTC.